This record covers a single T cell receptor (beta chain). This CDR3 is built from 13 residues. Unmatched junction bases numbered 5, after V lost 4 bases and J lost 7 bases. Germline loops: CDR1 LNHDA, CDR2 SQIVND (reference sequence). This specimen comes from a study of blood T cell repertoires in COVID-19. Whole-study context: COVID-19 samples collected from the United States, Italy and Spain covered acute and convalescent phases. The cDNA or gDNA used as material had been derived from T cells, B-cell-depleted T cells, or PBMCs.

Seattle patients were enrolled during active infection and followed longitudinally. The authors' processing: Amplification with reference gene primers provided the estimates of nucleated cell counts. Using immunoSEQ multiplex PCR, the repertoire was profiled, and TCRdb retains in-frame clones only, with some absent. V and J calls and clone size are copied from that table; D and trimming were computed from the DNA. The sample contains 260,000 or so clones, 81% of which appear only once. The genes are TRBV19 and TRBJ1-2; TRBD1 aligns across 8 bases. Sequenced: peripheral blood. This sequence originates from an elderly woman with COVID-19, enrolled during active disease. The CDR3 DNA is TGTGCCAGTAGTACCCCGGACAGGGTTGGCTACACCTTC. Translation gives CASSTPDRVGYTF.